The following is a T cell receptor beta chain sequence with its context. This entry belongs to a study of blood T cell repertoires in COVID-19. The CDR3 is 17 residues long. Trimming removed 2 bases at V and 2 bases at J, with 19 bases between. The V gene's germline CDR1 is MNHEY and CDR2 SMNVEV (reference sequence). The method was immunoSEQ multiplex PCR; TCRdb's version includes in-frame clones alone and lacks a portion of them. The sample shows some 170,000 clones, roughly 81% of them seen only once. The V and J genes are TRBV27 and TRBJ2-7, with no clear D. This receptor was identified in a middle-aged man with acute or convalescent COVID-19. The sequenced material came from peripheral blood. The CDR3 DNA is TGTGCCAGCAGTTTAGGGCCCCCGTTGGCTTCCACCTACGAGCAGTACTTC. It translates to CASSLGPPLASTYEQYF.